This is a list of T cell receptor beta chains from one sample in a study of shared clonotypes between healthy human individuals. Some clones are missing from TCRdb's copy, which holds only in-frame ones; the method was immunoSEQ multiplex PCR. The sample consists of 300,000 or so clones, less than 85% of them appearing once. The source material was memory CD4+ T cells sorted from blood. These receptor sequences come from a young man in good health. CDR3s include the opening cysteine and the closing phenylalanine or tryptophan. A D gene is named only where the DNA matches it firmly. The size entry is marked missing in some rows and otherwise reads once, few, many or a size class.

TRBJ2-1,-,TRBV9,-,CASSVGASANNEQFF,TGTGCCAGCAGCGTAGGGGCTAGCGCTAACAATGAGCAGTTCTTC
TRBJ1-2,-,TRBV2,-,CASSDAHNYGYTF,TGTGCCAGCAGTGATGCCCACAACTATGGCTACACCTTC
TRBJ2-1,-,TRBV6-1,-,CASSEPIAQFF,TGTGCCAGCAGCGAGCCTATAGCGCAGTTCTTC
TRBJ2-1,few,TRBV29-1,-,CSVGFFEQFF,TGCAGCGTTGGATTCTTCGAGCAGTTCTTC
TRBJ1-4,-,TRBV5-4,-,CASSSQENEKLFF,TGTGCCAGCAGCTCTCAGGAAAATGAAAAACTGTTTTTT
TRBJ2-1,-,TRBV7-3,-,CASSSTGSNEQFF,TGTGCCAGCAGCTCTACAGGGAGCAATGAGCAGTTCTTC
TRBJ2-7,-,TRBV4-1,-,CASSPYAQDLYEQYF,TGCGCCAGCAGTCCATACGCACAGGACCTCTACGAGCAGTACTTC
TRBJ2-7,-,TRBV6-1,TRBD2,CASSPQWGGSYEQYF,TGTGCCAGCAGCCCTCAGTGGGGGGGCTCCTACGAGCAGTACTTC
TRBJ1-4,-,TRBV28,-,CASQTRAIGIREKLFF,TGTGCCAGCCAAACCAGGGCTATCGGTATCCGGGAAAAACTGTTTTTT
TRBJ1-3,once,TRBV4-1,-,CASSQRWNDNSGNTIYF,TGCGCCAGCAGCCAAAGATGGAATGATAACTCTGGAAACACCATATATTTT
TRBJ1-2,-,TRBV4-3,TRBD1,CASSQAGTGNYGYTF,TGCGCCAGCAGCCAGGCCGGGACAGGGAACTATGGCTACACCTTC
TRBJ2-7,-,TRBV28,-,CASSLRGYEQYF,TGTGCCAGCAGTTTACGGGGCTACGAGCAGTACTTC
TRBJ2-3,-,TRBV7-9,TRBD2,CASSQLATPSTDTQYF,TGTGCCAGCAGCCAACTAGCGACTCCTAGCACAGATACGCAGTATTTT
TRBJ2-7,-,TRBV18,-,CASSPEQRYEQYF,TGTGCCAGCTCACCCGAGCAGCGTTACGAGCAGTACTTC
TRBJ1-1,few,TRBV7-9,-,CASSPAGGRGTEAFF,TGTGCCAGCAGCCCAGCGGGGGGACGGGGCACTGAAGCTTTCTTT
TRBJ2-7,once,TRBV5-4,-,CASSLDRSYEQYF,TGTGCCAGCAGCTTGGACCGGTCCTACGAGCAGTACTTC
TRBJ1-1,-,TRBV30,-,CAWSRSGDSEAFF,TGTGCCTGGAGCCGAAGCGGGGATTCTGAAGCTTTCTTT
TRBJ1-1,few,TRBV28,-,CASQPGGRWNTEAFF,TGTGCCAGCCAACCGGGGGGGAGATGGAACACTGAAGCTTTCTTT
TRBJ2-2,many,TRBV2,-,CASSDPYVRSAPNTGELFF,TGTGCCAGCAGTGACCCTTACGTTCGCAGCGCCCCGAACACCGGGGAGCTGTTTTTT
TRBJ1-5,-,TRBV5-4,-,CASSQGGVNSNQPQHF,TGTGCCAGCAGCCAGGGCGGGGTGAATAGCAATCAGCCCCAGCATTTT
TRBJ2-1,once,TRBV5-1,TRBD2,CASSLYLGTSGSEQFF,TGCGCCAGCAGCCTCTATCTTGGGACTAGCGGGAGTGAGCAGTTCTTC
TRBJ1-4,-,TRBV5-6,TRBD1,CASSRTGGGSEKLFF,TGTGCCAGCAGCCGGACAGGGGGCGGGAGTGAAAAACTGTTTTTT
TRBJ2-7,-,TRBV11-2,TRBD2,CASSPGTSGSLAYEQYF,TGTGCCAGCAGCCCCGGGACTAGCGGGAGCCTAGCCTACGAGCAGTACTTC
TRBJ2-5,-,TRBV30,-,CAWGIGQSQETQYF,TGTGCCTGGGGGATAGGACAGAGCCAAGAGACCCAGTACTTC
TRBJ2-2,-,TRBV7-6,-,CASSLGSGTNTGELFF,TGTGCCAGCAGCTTAGGGAGTGGGACGAACACCGGGGAGCTGTTTTTT
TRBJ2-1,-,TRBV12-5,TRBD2,CASGLVPPGGIYNEQFF,TGTGCTAGTGGTTTGGTACCCCCGGGGGGGATATACAATGAGCAGTTCTTC
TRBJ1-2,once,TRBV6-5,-,CASTRAPFGNYGYTF,TGTGCCAGCACCCGGGCCCCTTTCGGGAACTATGGCTACACCTTC
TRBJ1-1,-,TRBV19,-,CASSIAGRGVNTEAFF,TGTGCCAGTAGTATAGCAGGGAGAGGGGTGAACACTGAAGCTTTCTTT
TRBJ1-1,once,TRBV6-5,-,CASSPLGVGEAFF,TGTGCCAGCAGCCCTCTCGGAGTAGGTGAAGCTTTCTTT
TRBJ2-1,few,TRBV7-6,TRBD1,CASSPTGTGGEQFF,TGTGCCAGCAGCCCTACCGGGACAGGAGGTGAGCAGTTCTTC
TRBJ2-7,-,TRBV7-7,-,CASSLGRSYEQYF,TGTGCCAGCAGCTTAGGCAGGTCCTACGAGCAGTACTTC
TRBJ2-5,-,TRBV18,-,CASSPWGETQYF,TGTGCCAGCTCACCCTGGGGAGAGACCCAGTACTTC
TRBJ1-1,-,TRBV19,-,CASSIGGWSTEAFF,TGTGCCAGTAGTATAGGGGGGTGGAGCACTGAAGCTTTCTTT
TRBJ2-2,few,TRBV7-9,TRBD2,CASSWDLAGRGTGELFF,TGTGCCAGCAGCTGGGATCTAGCGGGACGTGGCACCGGGGAGCTGTTTTTT
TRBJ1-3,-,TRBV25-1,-,CASSDPRAGNTIYF,TGTGCCAGCAGTGATCCCAGGGCGGGAAACACCATATATTTT
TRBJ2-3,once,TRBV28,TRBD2,CASSLAGLATDTQYF,TGTGCCAGCAGCCTAGCGGGATTAGCCACAGATACGCAGTATTTT
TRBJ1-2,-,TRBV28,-,CASSIPSRGAHGYTF,TGTGCCAGCAGTATCCCGTCCCGGGGGGCGCACGGCTACACCTTC
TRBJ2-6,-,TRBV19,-,CASIPPMTGASKYSGANVLTF,TGTGCCAGTATCCCACCAATGACAGGTGCCAGCAAATACTCTGGGGCCAACGTCCTGACTTTC
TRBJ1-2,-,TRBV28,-,CASSLLSLAGYTF,TGTGCCAGCAGTTTATTGAGTTTGGCCGGCTACACCTTC
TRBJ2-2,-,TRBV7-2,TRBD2,CASSLALAATGELFF,TGTGCCAGCAGCCTCGCACTAGCGGCCACCGGGGAGCTGTTTTTT
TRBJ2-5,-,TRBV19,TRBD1,CASRQGRNQETQYF,TGTGCCAGTAGACAGGGGCGAAACCAAGAGACCCAGTACTTC
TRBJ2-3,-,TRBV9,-,CASSLEQGRADTQYF,TGTGCCAGCAGCCTTGAACAGGGGAGGGCAGATACGCAGTATTTT
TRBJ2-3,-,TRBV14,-,CASSLRQQEDTQYF,TGTGCCAGCAGCTTAAGACAACAGGAAGATACGCAGTATTTT
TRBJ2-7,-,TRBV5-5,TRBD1,CASSLGRTGGGYEQYF,TGTGCCAGCAGCTTGGGCCGGACAGGGGGCGGCTACGAGCAGTACTTC
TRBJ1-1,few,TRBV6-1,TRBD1,CASSENGPGQGEAFF,TGTGCCAGCAGTGAAAACGGGCCGGGACAGGGTGAAGCTTTCTTT
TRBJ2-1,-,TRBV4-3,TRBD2,CASSQNRLASYNEQFF,TGCGCCAGCAGCCAAAATCGACTAGCGTCCTACAATGAGCAGTTCTTC
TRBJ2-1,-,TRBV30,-,CAWSVHLRVLPGNEQFF,TGTGCCTGGAGTGTACATCTCCGGGTCCTCCCGGGCAATGAGCAGTTCTTC
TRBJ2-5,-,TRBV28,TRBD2,CASLGASGWGETQYF,TGTGCCAGCTTGGGAGCTAGCGGGTGGGGGGAGACCCAGTACTTC
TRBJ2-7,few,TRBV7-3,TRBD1,CASSLSGQGGQYF,TGTGCCAGCAGCTTATCGGGACAGGGTGGGCAGTACTTC
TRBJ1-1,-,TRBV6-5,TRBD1,CASSTDRGGEAFF,TGTGCCAGCAGTACCGACAGGGGCGGTGAAGCTTTCTTT
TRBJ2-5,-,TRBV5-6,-,CASSFQETQYF,TGTGCCAGCAGCTTCCAAGAGACCCAGTACTTC
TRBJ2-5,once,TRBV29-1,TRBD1,CSVARTGQETQYF,TGCAGCGTGGCAAGGACAGGCCAAGAGACCCAGTACTTC
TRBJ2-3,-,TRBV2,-,CASAKGGRGSDTQYF,TGTGCCAGCGCAAAGGGGGGCAGGGGGTCAGATACGCAGTATTTT
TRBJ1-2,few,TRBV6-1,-,CASTPIQRGGYGYTF,TGTGCCAGCACCCCTATCCAGCGGGGGGGCTATGGCTACACCTTC